Presented here are 20 T cell receptor beta chains from one specimen sequenced in a study of regulatory T cells in long-lasting Graves disease. Researchers made TCR beta libraries by using iRepertoire HTBI primers and running Arm-PCR on CDR3 regions. MiXCR, run by TCRdb on the multiplex PCR reads, gives a single entry per CDR3 protein. The sample shows roughly 500,000 distinct CDR3 sequences, about 14% of them seen only once. The sample's time point: newly diagnosed GD, antithyroid drugs for less than 3 months. Scientists built the TCR library using RNA that was extracted from PBMCs. These same data were also listed under a study on T cells in Graves' hyperthyroidism and ophthalmopathy.

The source material was peripheral blood mononuclear cells (PBMCs), sampled at new diagnosis, from a patient treated with antithyroid drugs. The receptors were gathered from a man younger than 45 with Graves disease.

There are many counts of this clonotype. The chain has TRBV2 and TRBJ2-7, with no clear D. V lost 6 bases and J lost 4, with 4 bases in between. Germline CDR1 reads SNHLY; CDR2 reads FYNNEI. This CDR3 is 10 amino acids long. CDR3 protein: CASRLYEQYF. CDR3 in DNA: TGTGCCAGCAGGTTATACGAGCAGTACTTC.

This rearrangement joins TRBV28 to TRBJ1-5, with D uncertain. V lost 3 bases and J 0 bases, leaving 6 bases between the germline ends. The CDR3 totals 14 residues. CDR1 is MDHEN and CDR2 is SYDVKM in the germline V gene. The CDR3 coding sequence is TGTGCCAGCAGTTTTGAGGCTAGCAATCAGCCCCAGCATTTT. It specifies CASSFEASNQPQHF.

The table lists this clonotype with many counts. The rearrangement links TRBV27 to TRBJ1-4; D is ambiguous. The CDR3 is made up of 14 amino acids. CDR1 and CDR2 from the germline V gene are MNHEY and SMNVEV (reference sequence). V lost 4 bases, J lost 8 bases, and 14 bases lay in between. The DNA for the CDR3 is TGTGCCAGCAGTTACAGCGACGTTGGGGAAAAACTGTTTTTT. Encoded protein: CASSYSDVGEKLFF.

There are many counts of this clonotype. The chain links TRBV6-2 or TRBV6-3 to TRBJ2-5, with 11 bases lining up with TRBD2. The germline V gene has CDR1 MNHEY and CDR2 SVGEGT. With 2 bases clipped from V and 1 base from J, the junction kept 3 bases outside the gene matches. The CDR3 runs 16 residues. CDR3 sequence (DNA): TGTGCCAGCAGTTACGGCCTAGCGGGAGGCCAAGAGACCCAGTACTTC. Its translation: CASSYGLAGGQETQYF.

About this clonotype itself: A single base separates this from a much larger clone, so it may be a read error. This rearrangement joins TRBV7-2 to TRBJ2-6; a weak D match, TRBD1 (9 bases). The CDR3 extends over 19 amino acids. In germline, CDR1 is SGHTA, CDR2 FQGNSA. Trimming stripped 8 bases from V and 1 base from J, with 24 bases between. The DNA of the CDR3 is TGTGCCAGCGGCCCTCGGGGGGGGACAGGGTTATCTGGGGCCAACGTCCTGACTTTC. Amino acids: CASGPRGGTGLSGANVLTF.

This chain connects TRBV10-3 to TRBJ2-4; 9 bases match TRBD2. Looked up from germline, CDR1 is ENHRY and CDR2 is SYGVKD. There are 14 residues in the CDR3. The chain's CDR3 is CGSSERGARNIQYF. The CDR3 bases are TGTGGCAGCAGTGAGCGGGGGGCACGGAACATTCAGTACTTC.

This clonotype was counted many times. The chain recombines TRBV6-2 or TRBV6-3 with TRBJ1-2; a weak D match, TRBD1 (5 bases). Germline V gene sequence: CDR1 MNHEY, CDR2 SVGEGT. Trimming cost V 5 bases and J 4 bases, with 17 bases left between them. The CDR3 has 15 amino acids. Here the CDR3 reads CASSPAVGQGYGYTF. CDR3 bases: TGTGCCAGCAGTCCAGCTGTAGGACAAGGCTATGGCTACACCTTC.

This clonotype was observed a few times. This sequence joins TRBV30 and TRBJ2-3, with D perhaps matching TRBD1 (5 bases). The CDR3 is 13 residues long. The ends were cut back, 1 base at V and 4 bases at J, with 9 bases in the middle. Germline V gene lookup returns CDR1 GTSNPN and CDR2 SVGIG (reference sequence). The CDR3 loop is CAWSAVRADTQYF. In nucleotides, the CDR3 is TGTGCCTGGAGTGCGGTCAGGGCAGATACGCAGTATTTT.

This chain connects TRBV6-1 to TRBJ2-6, with 8 bases lining up with TRBD2. This CDR3 contains 16 residues. J was trimmed by 0 bases and V by 6 bases; bases with no gene match: 4. The germline V gene encodes CDR1 MNHNS and CDR2 SASEGT. The CDR3 reads CASRPGLDSGANVLTF. The CDR3 DNA is TGTGCCAGCAGGCCGGGACTAGACTCTGGGGCCAACGTCCTGACTTTC.

This clonotype was detected ten times or more. Here the CDR3 DNA reads TGTGCCAGCAGTGACAGGCCGGGTTGGGATACGCAGTATTTT. Translated, it gives CASSDRPGWDTQYF. The chain couples TRBV6-2 or TRBV6-3 to TRBJ2-3; TRBD1 is a possible D gene (6 bases). The CDR3 is made up of 14 amino acids. The ends were cut back, 5 bases at V and 6 bases at J, with 15 bases in the middle. Germline CDR1 is MNHEY and CDR2 is SVGEGT.

This clonotype has a count of ten or more. The chain has TRBV11-2 and TRBJ2-1; tentatively, D is TRBD2 (6 bases). The CDR3 runs 13 residues. CDR1 is SGHAT and CDR2 is FQNNGV in the germline V gene. V gave up 5 bases and J gave up 9 bases, with 14 bases separating them. The CDR3 loop reads CASSVRGGSEQFF. CDR3 nucleotide sequence: TGTGCCAGCAGCGTCAGAGGAGGGAGTGAGCAGTTCTTC. The full variable domain, its missing parts supplied by reference TRBV11-2 and TRBJ2-1, is EAGVAQSPRYKIIEKRQSVAFWCNPISGHATLYWYQQILGQGPKLLIQFQNNGVVDDSQLPKDRFSAERLKGVDSTLKIQPAKLEDSAVYLCASSVRGGSEQFFGPGTRLTVL.

Details on this clonotype: This may be a read error, as it is one base from a much larger clone. CDR3 coding DNA: TGTGCCTGCAGTGGAAGTTACACCGGGGAGCTGTTTTTT. Translated: CACSGSYTGELFF. The V call is TRBV2, the J call TRBJ2-2; D is ambiguous. Germline V gives CDR1 SNHLY, CDR2 FYNNEI. The CDR3 has 13 residues.

The chain links TRBV6-1 to TRBJ1-1, with D perhaps matching TRBD1 (6 bases). The CDR3 spans 11 residues. V shed 8 bases and J shed 10 bases, with 14 bases lying between them. Germline V CDR1 and CDR2: MNHNS, SASEGT. CDR3 sequence: CASRGGLGAFF. The CDR3 DNA reads as TGTGCCAGCCGGGGGGGGCTCGGAGCTTTCTTT.

This clonotype showed up many times. The CDR3 DNA is TGTGCCAGCAGTGGACGGATCAATGAGCAGTTCTTC. It yields the protein CASSGRINEQFF. The chain is built from TRBV2 and TRBJ2-1; D is unresolved. This CDR3 contains 12 residues. CDR1 and CDR2 from the germline V gene are SNHLY and FYNNEI. V was cut by 4 bases and J by 6 bases, with 7 bases left in between.

In its sample, this clonotype was seen many times. V is TRBV10-2 and J is TRBJ2-7; D unresolved. CDR3 size: 14 residues. V was clipped by 0 bases and J by 6 bases, with 12 bases between them. From germline, CDR1 is WSHSY and CDR2 SAAADI. CDR3 in DNA: TGCGCCAGCAGTGAGTCTCCTAGTTGGGGCGAGCAGTACTTC. Protein product: CASSESPSWGEQYF.

This clonotype was seen ten or more times. CDR3 DNA sequence: TGCAGTGCTAGAAGAGGGGGGACGGTGAACACTGAAGCTTTCTTT. Protein sequence: CSARRGGTVNTEAFF. The chain combines TRBV20-1 with TRBJ1-1; a weak D match, TRBD1 (6 bases). V was clipped by 2 bases and J by 0 bases, with 13 bases between them. Per the germline V gene, CDR1 is DFQATT and CDR2 is SNEGSKA (reference sequence). The CDR3 is 15 amino acids.

This clonotype was counted only a few times. This chain connects TRBV20-1 to TRBJ1-5; 7 bases map to TRBD1. Germline trimming cut 1 base from V and 5 bases from J; bases unmatched to any gene: 5. Germline V gene lookup returns CDR1 DFQATT and CDR2 SNEGSKA (reference sequence). The CDR3 covers 14 residues. CDR3 amino acids: CSARGDRDHQPQHF. The CDR3 nucleotides read TGCAGTGCTAGAGGTGACAGGGACCATCAGCCCCAGCATTTT.

This clonotype showed up many times. The rearrangement joins TRBV24-1 to TRBJ2-1; maybe TRBD1 (6 bases). This CDR3 is 13 amino acids long. V was cut by 12 bases and J by 7 bases, with 18 bases left in between. The germline CDR1 and CDR2 sequences are KGHDR and SFDVKD. Here the CDR3 DNA reads TGTGCCTCCTCCTTGGCAGGGGAGAATGAGCAGTTCTTC. It encodes CASSLAGENEQFF.

This clonotype was counted a few times. Since a much larger clone is just one base distant, this may be a read error. V usage is TRBV10-3 and J usage is TRBJ2-2; TRBD2 matches 7 bases. Germline assignment: CDR1 ENHRY and CDR2 SYGVKD. The CDR3 totals 14 residues. CDR3 sequence (DNA): TGTGCCATCAGTGGGACGGGAGGAACCGGGGAGCTGGTTTTT. Amino acids: CAISGTGGTGELVF.

This clonotype was counted ten times or more. The chain employs TRBV7-6 and TRBJ2-1; possible D gene TRBD2, 6 bases. The germline CDR1 and CDR2 sequences are SGHVS and FNYEAQ. The CDR3 contains 16 residues. Between the trimmed V and J ends, which lost 5 bases and 0 bases, there was a span of 14 bases. This CDR3 is CASSPDGGTSYNEQFF. As DNA, the CDR3 is TGTGCCAGCAGCCCTGATGGCGGGACCTCCTACAATGAGCAGTTCTTC. Supplemented by reference TRBV7-6 and TRBJ2-1, the full variable domain reads GAGVSQSPRYKVTKRGQDVALRCDPISGHVSLYWYRQALGQGPEFLTYFNYEAQQDKSGLPNDRFSAERPEGSISTLTIQRTEQRDSAMYRCASSPDGGTSYNEQFFGPGTRLTVL.